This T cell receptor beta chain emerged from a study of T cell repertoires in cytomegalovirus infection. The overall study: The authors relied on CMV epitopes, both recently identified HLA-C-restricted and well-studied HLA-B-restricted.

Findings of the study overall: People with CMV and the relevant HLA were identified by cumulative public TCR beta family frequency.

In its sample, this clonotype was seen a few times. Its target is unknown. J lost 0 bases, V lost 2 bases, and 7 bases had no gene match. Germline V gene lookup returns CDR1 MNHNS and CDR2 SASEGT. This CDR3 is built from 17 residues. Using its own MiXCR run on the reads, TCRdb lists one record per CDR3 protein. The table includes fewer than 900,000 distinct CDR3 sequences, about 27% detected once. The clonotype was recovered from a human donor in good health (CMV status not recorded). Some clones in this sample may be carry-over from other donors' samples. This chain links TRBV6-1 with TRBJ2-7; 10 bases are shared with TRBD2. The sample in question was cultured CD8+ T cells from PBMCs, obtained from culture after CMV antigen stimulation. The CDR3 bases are TGTGCCAGCAGTGAAATTAGCGGGGGGCCTAGCTCCTACGAGCAGTACGTC. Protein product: CASSEISGGPSSYEQYV.